The 31 T cell receptor beta chains listed next were all sequenced from one sample in a study of blood T cell repertoires in COVID-19. Assay: immunoSEQ multiplex PCR; the TCRdb copy retains only in-frame clones and omits some. The sample has some 260,000 clones, 75% to 90% seen once. The source material was PBMCs or T cells enriched from blood (not recorded which). These receptors all stem from a woman aged 30 to 39 with acute COVID-19.

This sequence joins TRBV6-5 and TRBJ1-2; 9 bases are a match to TRBD1. V lost 5 bases, J lost 4 bases, and 8 bases stayed unmatched. CDR3 length: 15 amino acids. CDR1 and CDR2 (germline): MNHEY, SVGAGI. The CDR3 nucleotides read TGTGCCAGCAGTCAACCGGGACAGGGCCCCTATGGCTACACCTTC. This encodes CASSQPGQGPYGYTF.

Here the CDR3 DNA reads TGTGCCAGTAGTATCAGGGGACCCCAAACCTACGAGCAGTACTTC. Its translation: CASSIRGPQTYEQYF. V gene TRBV19 combines with J gene TRBJ2-7, with a possible D match to TRBD1 (6 bases). Germline CDR1 reads LNHDA; CDR2 reads SQIVND (reference sequence). Between the trimmed V and J ends, which lost 3 bases and 2 bases, there was a span of 14 bases. The CDR3 runs to 15 residues.

The V gene is TRBV27, the J gene TRBJ2-2; D perhaps matches TRBD2 (5 bases). CDR1 is MNHEY, CDR2 SMNVEV, per germline (reference sequence). With 6 bases removed from V and 1 base from J, the gap between germline ends came to 9 bases. The CDR3 consists of 14 residues. CDR3: CASRSGLNTGELFF. The CDR3 DNA reads TGTGCCAGCAGATCGGGGTTGAACACCGGGGAGCTGTTTTTT.

The V gene is TRBV28, the J gene TRBJ1-3; D uncertain. Germline V gives CDR1 MDHEN, CDR2 SYDVKM. Trimming cost V 4 bases and J 0 bases, with 16 bases left between them. This CDR3 contains 17 residues. Here the CDR3 DNA reads TGTGCCAGCAGTTCAGGAAGTCGGCTAAGCTCTGGAAACACCATATATTTT. Translation: CASSSGSRLSSGNTIYF.

This rearrangement joins TRBV29-1 to TRBJ2-5, with 7 bases that match TRBD2. The CDR3 covers 14 residues. Germline trimming cut 6 bases from V and 5 bases from J; bases unmatched to any gene: 12. Germline CDR1 SQVTM, CDR2 ANQGSEA. CDR3 amino acids: CSVGRAGVGETQYF. The CDR3 DNA follows: TGCAGCGTGGGCCGGGCGGGAGTGGGGGAGACCCAGTACTTC.

The DNA for the CDR3 is TGTGCCAGCTCACCGCGCGGGAGGGCCCAGGTTGAGCAGTTCTTC. It codes for CASSPRGRAQVEQFF. V usage is TRBV18 and J usage is TRBJ2-1; 9 nucleotides line up with TRBD2. The CDR3 spans 15 residues. V trimming: 3 bases; J trimming: 9 bases; junction bases outside the gene matches: 9. Germline V gene lookup returns CDR1 KGHSH and CDR2 LQKENI.

The chain carries TRBV5-4 and TRBJ1-1, with D uncertain. Germline CDR1 is SGHNT and CDR2 is YYREEE (reference sequence). V lost 4 bases, J lost 0 bases, and 7 bases lay in between. The CDR3 totals 13 residues. CDR3 DNA: TGTGCCAGCAGCGAGGTGTTGAACACTGAAGCTTTCTTT. This encodes CASSEVLNTEAFF.

The genes are TRBV5-1 and TRBJ2-1, with D possibly matching TRBD2 (6 bases). Trimming removed 0 bases from V and 7 bases from J, with 11 bases in between. Germline V gene data show CDR1 as SGHRS and CDR2 as YFSETQ. CDR3 size: 14 residues. CDR3 nucleotides: TGCGCCAGCAGCTTGGGGACTATCTCAAATGAGCAGTTCTTC. Its protein is CASSLGTISNEQFF.

This chain joins TRBV7-6 and TRBJ2-2, with 12 bases lining up with TRBD1. J was trimmed by 4 bases and V by 5 bases; bases with no gene match: 5. The length of the CDR3 is 16 residues. Germline V CDR1 and CDR2: SGHVS, FNYEAQ. CDR3 sequence (DNA): TGTGCCAGCAGCCTGGGACAGGGGGCCGGCACCGGGGAGCTGTTTTTT. Its protein product is CASSLGQGAGTGELFF.

V is TRBV6-5 and J is TRBJ2-3; 9 bases fit TRBD2. The germline CDR1 and CDR2 sequences are MNHEY and SVGAGI. Losses at the gene ends were 4 bases for V and 1 base for J; bases not matched to a gene: 3. The CDR3 sequence is 15 residues long. The CDR3: CASSSIAGGTDTQYF. CDR3 DNA: TGTGCCAGCAGTTCCATAGCGGGGGGCACAGATACGCAGTATTTT.

This clone was counted a single time. The chain employs TRBV3-1 (or the pseudogene TRBV3-2) and TRBJ2-7, with D tentatively TRBD2 (5 bases). Between the trimmed V and J ends, which lost 4 bases and 2 bases, there was a span of 9 bases. This CDR3 has 13 amino acids. Germline CDR1 LGHDT, CDR2 YNNKEL (reference sequence). The CDR3: CASSLEGTYEQYF. The CDR3 nucleotides read TGTGCCAGCAGCCTCGAGGGAACCTACGAGCAGTACTTC.

Points on this clone: Other DNA sequences in this specimen translate into the identical CDR3. In DNA form, the CDR3 reads TGTGCCAGCAGTTTCAGAGGGAGGGACGAGCAGTACTTC. Amino acids: CASSFRGRDEQYF. The chain recombines TRBV28 with TRBJ2-7; 7 nucleotides align to TRBD2. Looked up from germline, CDR1 is MDHEN and CDR2 is SYDVKM. CDR3 size: 13 residues. Unmatched junction bases numbered 4, after V lost 3 bases and J lost 5 bases.

This clone was observed a few times. V gene TRBV6-1 combines with J gene TRBJ2-7, with a possible D match to TRBD1 (6 bases). In germline, CDR1 is MNHNS, CDR2 SASEGT. V lost 1 base, J lost 7 bases, and 20 bases lay in between. The CDR3 sequence is 16 residues long. The CDR3 nucleotides read TGTGCCAGCAGTGAAGACCGAGGACAGCTCCTTGGGGAGCAGTACTTC. Translating it yields CASSEDRGQLLGEQYF.

V gene TRBV4-3 combines with J gene TRBJ2-1; TRBD2 is a possible D gene (7 bases). The V gene's germline CDR1 is LGHNA and CDR2 YSLEER. This CDR3 spans 15 amino acids. V lost 2 bases and J lost 5, with 13 bases in between. DNA for the CDR3: TGCGCCAGCAGCCAACGGGGGGCCGCTAACAATGAGCAGTTCTTC. This gives the protein CASSQRGAANNEQFF.

This clone has just a few counts. The CDR3 sequence: CASSEGGLNYGYTF. In DNA form, the CDR3 reads TGTGCCAGCAGTGAAGGGGGACTTAACTATGGCTACACCTTC. The chain couples TRBV6-1 to TRBJ1-2; D possibly corresponds to TRBD1 (5 bases). CDR1 and CDR2 (germline): MNHNS, SASEGT. The CDR3 length is 14 residues. Trimming pared 1 base from V and 1 base from J, leaving 7 bases between.

The chain has TRBV6-5 and TRBJ2-3, with 12 nucleotides matching TRBD1. The junction had 4 bases not matched to a gene; V was cut back by 5 bases and J by 4 bases. The CDR3 has 15 amino acids. Germline V gives CDR1 MNHEY, CDR2 SVGAGI. The CDR3 DNA reads as TGTGCCAGCAGTCCCGGGACAGGGGGCCCAGATACGCAGTATTTT. This translates into CASSPGTGGPDTQYF.

The chain has TRBV4-1 and TRBJ2-1; 9 nucleotides align to TRBD2. The CDR3 covers 16 residues. Germline-derived CDR1 and CDR2 are MGHRA and YSYEKL. J gave up 4 bases and V 0 bases, and 4 bases lay outside the gene matches. In DNA, the CDR3 is TGCGCCAGCAGCCAAGATTCGCTAGCGGGGTACAATGAGCAGTTCTTC. Translation: CASSQDSLAGYNEQFF.

The chain carries TRBV19 and TRBJ1-2; D is undetermined. Per germline, CDR1 LNHDA and CDR2 SQIVND (reference sequence). V lost 5 bases and J lost 5, with 6 bases in between. The CDR3 loop spans 11 amino acids. The CDR3 loop reads CASSDGYGYTF. CDR3 bases: TGTGCCAGTAGTGACGGGTATGGCTACACCTTC.

V is TRBV9 and J is TRBJ1-3, with TRBD1 as a possible D gene (5 bases). Between the trimmed V and J ends, which lost 3 bases and 2 bases, there was a span of 6 bases. Germline V gives CDR1 SGDLS, CDR2 YYNGEE. The CDR3 spans 13 residues. The CDR3 nucleotides read TGTGCCAGCAGCGGGGGCCCTGGAAACACCATATATTTT. This encodes CASSGGPGNTIYF.

This sequence joins TRBV5-4 and TRBJ2-1, with 8 bases identical to TRBD2. V lost 5 bases to trimming and J lost 7 bases; unmatched junction nucleotides: 14. CDR3 size: 16 residues. Germline values: CDR1 SGHNT, CDR2 YYREEE (reference sequence). CDR3 sequence: CASSPEGAGEANEQFF. CDR3 DNA: TGTGCCAGCAGTCCGGAGGGAGCGGGGGAGGCGAATGAGCAGTTCTTC.

This sequence joins TRBV6-5 and TRBJ2-1, with TRBD2 as a possible D gene (5 bases). Looked up from germline, CDR1 is MNHEY and CDR2 is SVGAGI. Trimming stripped 6 bases from V and 6 bases from J, with 15 bases between. This CDR3 comprises 14 residues. CDR3 in DNA: TGTGCCAGCAGAGGGAGACTATCGGTCAATGAGCAGTTCTTC. As protein: CASRGRLSVNEQFF.

The sample holds a few counts of this clone. The chain is built from TRBV7-8 and TRBJ2-2; D unclear. The CDR3 runs 13 residues. The germline V gene encodes CDR1 SGHVS and CDR2 FQNEAQ. V lost 2 bases and J 4 bases, leaving 5 bases between the germline ends. CDR3 coding DNA: TGTGCCAGCAGCTTATCGGGCACCGGGGAGCTGTTTTTT. Protein: CASSLSGTGELFF.

The chain links TRBV7-6 to TRBJ2-1; tentatively, D is TRBD2 (5 bases). This CDR3 has 15 residues. Deletions cut 0 bases from V and 3 bases from J, with 9 bases between. The germline V gene encodes CDR1 SGHVS and CDR2 FNYEAQ. The CDR3 region is CASSLAGVRYNEQFF. The CDR3 coding sequence is TGTGCCAGCAGCTTAGCGGGAGTCCGCTACAATGAGCAGTTCTTC. Based on the CDR3 plus reference TRBV7-6 and TRBJ2-1, the full variable domain is GAGVSQSPRYKVTKRGQDVALRCDPISGHVSLYWYRQALGQGPEFLTYFNYEAQQDKSGLPNDRFSAERPEGSISTLTIQRTEQRDSAMYRCASSLAGVRYNEQFFGPGTRLTVL.

V gene TRBV11-3 combines with J gene TRBJ2-2; 9 positions agree with TRBD1. CDR3 size: 18 residues. V shed 5 bases and J 5 bases; nucleotides not matched to a gene: 15. Germline CDR1 is SGHNT and CDR2 is YENEEA. The CDR3 region has the DNA TGTGCCAGCAGCCCCTCTTGGGGACAGGGCCCGGAGACCGGGGAGCTGTTTTTT. This translates into CASSPSWGQGPETGELFF.

The chain joins TRBV11-2 to TRBJ2-1; perhaps TRBD2 as D (6 bases). Germline lookup yields CDR1 SGHAT and CDR2 FQNNGV. V lost 5 bases and J lost 0, with 17 bases in between. This CDR3 comprises 17 residues. The chain's CDR3 is CASSQFLAGSSYNEQFF. DNA for the CDR3: TGTGCCAGCAGCCAGTTTTTGGCGGGGAGCTCCTACAATGAGCAGTTCTTC.

The CDR3 is CASSIQGSQYF. The CDR3 DNA is TGTGCCAGCAGCATCCAGGGGTCCCAGTACTTC. The V call is TRBV7-2, the J call TRBJ2-5, with D perhaps TRBD1 (6 bases). The germline CDR1 and CDR2 sequences are SGHTA and FQGNSA. The V end lost 5 bases, the J end lost 9 bases, and 10 bases lay between the germline ends. This CDR3 region has 11 residues.

The chain employs TRBV6-1 and TRBJ2-1, with D possibly matching TRBD2 (6 bases). The CDR3 runs 17 residues. Germline loops: CDR1 MNHNS, CDR2 SASEGT. The V end was cut by 2 bases, the J end by 0 bases, with 14 bases between. CDR3 loop: CASSERVGGRSYNEQFF. CDR3 nucleotides: TGTGCCAGCAGTGAAAGGGTCGGGGGTCGCTCCTACAATGAGCAGTTCTTC.

In its sample, this clone was seen once. The chain is built from TRBV19 and TRBJ1-5; D possibly corresponds to TRBD1 (5 bases). With 3 bases removed from V and 1 base from J, the gap between germline ends came to 10 bases. The CDR3 contains 15 residues. Germline-derived CDR1 and CDR2 are LNHDA and SQIVND (reference sequence). In nucleotides, the CDR3 is TGTGCCAGTAGTATTCAGGGACTCAGCAATCAGCCCCAGCATTTT. Its translation is CASSIQGLSNQPQHF.

This clone was picked up many times. V and J are TRBV29-1 and TRBJ1-2; TRBD1 might be the D (5 bases). V lost 4 bases and J lost 4, with 19 bases in between. Germline V gene lookup returns CDR1 SQVTM and CDR2 ANQGSEA. The CDR3 loop spans 15 amino acids. The CDR3, as DNA: TGCAGCGTTGTTGAAGCCCCGGGGGTCGCCTATGGCTACACCTTC. As protein: CSVVEAPGVAYGYTF.

On this clone: Within the sample, other DNA sequences also encode this same CDR3. The chain uses TRBV19 and TRBJ1-1; D uncertain. Germline lookup yields CDR1 LNHDA and CDR2 SQIVND (reference sequence). The CDR3 has 13 residues. Trimming left V 3 bases short and J 1 base short, with 6 bases between. CDR3 loop: CASSISGNTEAFF. The CDR3 DNA reads as TGTGCCAGTAGTATTTCGGGGAACACTGAAGCTTTCTTT.

V and J are TRBV5-1 and TRBJ1-3; 9 positions match TRBD1. Looked up from germline, CDR1 is SGHRS and CDR2 is YFSETQ. This CDR3 has 19 residues. The ends lost 4 bases at V and 0 bases at J; junction bases unmatched: 14. CDR3 coding DNA: TGCGCCAGCAGCCCGGGACAGGGAAAGGTCTTTCGCTCTGGAAACACCATATATTTT. Translating gives CASSPGQGKVFRSGNTIYF.